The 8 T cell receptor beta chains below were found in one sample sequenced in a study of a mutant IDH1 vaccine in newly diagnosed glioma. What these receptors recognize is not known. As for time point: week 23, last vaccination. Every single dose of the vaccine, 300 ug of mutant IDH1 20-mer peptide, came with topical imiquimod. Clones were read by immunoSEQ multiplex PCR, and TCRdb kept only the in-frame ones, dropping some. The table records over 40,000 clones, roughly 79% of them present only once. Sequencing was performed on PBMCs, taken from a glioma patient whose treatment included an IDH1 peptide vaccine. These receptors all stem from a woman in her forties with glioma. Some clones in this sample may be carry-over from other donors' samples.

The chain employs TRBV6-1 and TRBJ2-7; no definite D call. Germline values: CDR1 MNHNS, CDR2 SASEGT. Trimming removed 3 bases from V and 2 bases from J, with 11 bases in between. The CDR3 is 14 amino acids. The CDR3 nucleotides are TGTGCCAGCAGTGAGTATAGCCCTCCCTACGAGCAGTACTTC. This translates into CASSEYSPPYEQYF.

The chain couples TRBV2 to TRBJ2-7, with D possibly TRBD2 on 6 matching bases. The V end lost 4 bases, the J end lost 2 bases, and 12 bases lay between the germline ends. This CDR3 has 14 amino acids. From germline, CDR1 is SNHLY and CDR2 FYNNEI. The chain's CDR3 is CASSGRGEAYEQYF. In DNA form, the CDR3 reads TGTGCCAGCAGTGGGAGGGGTGAGGCCTACGAGCAGTACTTC.

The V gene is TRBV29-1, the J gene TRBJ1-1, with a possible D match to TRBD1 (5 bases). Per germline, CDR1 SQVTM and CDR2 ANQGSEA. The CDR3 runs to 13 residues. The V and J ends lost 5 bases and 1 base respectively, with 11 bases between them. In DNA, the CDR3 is TGCAGCGTTCTTGGGGCTTCGAACACTGAAGCTTTCTTT. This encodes CSVLGASNTEAFF.

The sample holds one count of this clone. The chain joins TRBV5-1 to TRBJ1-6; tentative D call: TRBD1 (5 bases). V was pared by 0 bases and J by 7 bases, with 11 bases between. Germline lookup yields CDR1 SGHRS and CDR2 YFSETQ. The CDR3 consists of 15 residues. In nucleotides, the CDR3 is TGCGCCAGCAGCTTGGCCGAACAGGTGAATTCACCCCTCCACTTT. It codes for CASSLAEQVNSPLHF.

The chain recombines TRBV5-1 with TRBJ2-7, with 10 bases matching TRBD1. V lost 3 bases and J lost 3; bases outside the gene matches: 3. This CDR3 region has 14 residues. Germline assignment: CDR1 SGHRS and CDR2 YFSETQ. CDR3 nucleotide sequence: TGCGCCAGCAGCTGGGGGGACAGGGGCTACGAGCAGTACTTC. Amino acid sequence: CASSWGDRGYEQYF.

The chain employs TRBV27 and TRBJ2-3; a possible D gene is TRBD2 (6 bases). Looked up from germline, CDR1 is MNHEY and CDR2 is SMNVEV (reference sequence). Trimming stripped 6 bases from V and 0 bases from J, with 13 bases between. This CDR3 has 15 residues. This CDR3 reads CASRPIGGSTDTQYF. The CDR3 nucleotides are TGTGCCAGCAGGCCGATTGGGGGGAGCACAGATACGCAGTATTTT.

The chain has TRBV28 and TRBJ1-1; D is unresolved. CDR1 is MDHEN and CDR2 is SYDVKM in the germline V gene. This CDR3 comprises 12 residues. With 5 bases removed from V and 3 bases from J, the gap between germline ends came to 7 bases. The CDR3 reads CASSLRDTEAFF. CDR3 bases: TGTGCCAGCAGTCTCCGGGACACTGAAGCTTTCTTT.

CDR3 amino acids: CASSSSRAAVWTEAFF. CDR3 nucleotides: TGTGCCAGCAGCTCCTCCCGGGCAGCCGTGTGGACTGAAGCTTTCTTT. The chain links TRBV9 to TRBJ1-1; D gene unclear. V dropped 4 bases and J dropped 5 bases, with 21 bases sitting between them. CDR1 and CDR2 from the germline V gene are SGDLS and YYNGEE. The CDR3 consists of 16 residues.